Shown below are 31 T cell receptor beta chains from a single sample sequenced in a study of Graves' ophthalmopathy and Graves' hyperthyroidism. Scientists amplified the TCR beta CDR3 regions from RNA transcripts. The library came from an HTBI-primed first-round RT-PCR and a second-round multiplex PCR. TCRdb reprocessed the multiplex PCR reads via MiXCR and lists one record per CDR3 protein. The sample yields about 230,000 distinct CDR3 sequences, around 45% seen once. The sample taken for sequencing was peripheral blood. Every receptor here comes from an adult man with Graves' ophthalmopathy.

The chain recombines TRBV7-9 with TRBJ1-1; D not certain. Trimming pared 5 bases from V and 1 base from J, leaving 8 bases between. This CDR3 comprises 13 residues. In germline, CDR1 is SEHNR, CDR2 FQNEAQ (reference sequence). The CDR3 DNA reads as TGTGCCAGCAGCCCGGGGTGGAACACTGAAGCTTTCTTT. It translates to CASSPGWNTEAFF.

This sequence joins TRBV7-6 and TRBJ2-7; 9 bases align to TRBD1. Germline CDR1 SGHVS, CDR2 FNYEAQ. With V trimmed by 3 bases and J by 5 bases, 8 bases remained unmatched. CDR3 length equals 15 residues. The CDR3 spells CASSFGNRGLHEQYF. The CDR3 DNA is TGTGCCAGCAGCTTTGGGAACAGGGGGCTTCACGAGCAGTACTTC.

V gene TRBV4-1 combines with J gene TRBJ1-2; D perhaps matches TRBD1 (6 bases). CDR1 is MGHRA, CDR2 YSYEKL, per germline. Trimming left V 3 bases short and J 6 bases short, with 14 bases between. The CDR3 loop spans 14 amino acids. The CDR3 spells CASSQLLDRNGYTF. The CDR3 nucleotides read TGCGCCAGCAGCCAGCTACTAGACAGGAATGGCTACACCTTC.

The chain couples TRBV12-3 or TRBV12-4 to TRBJ1-6, with a weak D call TRBD1 (6 bases). V gave up 8 bases and J gave up 0 bases, with 17 bases separating them. This CDR3 is 17 amino acids long. The CDR3 loop is CASSPTGMSSYNSPLHF. CDR3 coding DNA: TGTGCCAGCTCACCAACAGGGATGAGCTCCTATAATTCACCCCTCCACTTT.

This clonotype was observed a few times. This sequence joins TRBV10-1 and TRBJ2-5; 9 bases match TRBD2. Germline CDR1 WNHNN, CDR2 SYGVQD (reference sequence). The V segment lost 3 bases and the J segment 5 bases; nucleotides outside the gene matches: 4. This CDR3 contains 14 residues. CDR3 sequence: CASSDAGGKETQYF. DNA of the CDR3: TGCGCCAGCAGTGACGCGGGGGGGAAGGAGACCCAGTACTTC.

The chain has TRBV20-1 and TRBJ1-5; D not resolved. CDR3 size: 11 residues. The V end lost 4 bases, the J end lost 5 bases, and 6 bases lay between the germline ends. Germline V CDR1 and CDR2: DFQATT, SNEGSKA (reference sequence). CDR3 protein: CSATGDQPQHF. The DNA for the CDR3 is TGCAGTGCTACGGGAGATCAGCCCCAGCATTTT.

J is TRBJ2-7 and V is TRBV12-3 or TRBV12-4; D might be TRBD1 (6 bases). The CDR3 totals 13 residues. V lost 3 bases, J lost 2 bases, and 8 bases lay in between. The CDR3 region is CASSLGHPYEQYF. The CDR3, as DNA: TGTGCCAGCAGTTTGGGACACCCCTACGAGCAGTACTTC.

This sequence joins TRBV7-4 and TRBJ2-1, with D perhaps matching TRBD2 (5 bases). CDR1 and CDR2 from the germline V gene are SGHVT and SQSDAQ. Trimming removed 1 base from V and 6 bases from J, with 7 bases in between. The CDR3 totals 13 residues. Here the CDR3 reads CASSLGGRNEQFF. The CDR3 DNA reads TGTGCCAGCAGCTTAGGCGGGCGCAATGAGCAGTTCTTC.

The chain carries TRBV20-1 and TRBJ1-1; D unresolved. V lost 5 bases and J 0 bases, leaving 16 bases between the germline ends. CDR3 length: 15 amino acids. Germline V gives CDR1 DFQATT, CDR2 SNEGSKA (reference sequence). The CDR3 nucleotides read TGCAGTGCTCAGCGTGTGGATAATTTGAACACTGAAGCTTTCTTT. This encodes CSAQRVDNLNTEAFF.

The V call is TRBV11-3, the J call TRBJ2-7; D is perhaps TRBD1 (5 bases). The germline V gene encodes CDR1 SGHNT and CDR2 YENEEA. The CDR3 runs 12 residues. Trimming stripped 11 bases from V and 4 bases from J, with 15 bases between. The CDR3 coding sequence is TGTGCCTCGAGTAGGGGTGCGTACGAGCAGTACTTC. It codes for CASSRGAYEQYF.

The rearrangement joins TRBV7-2 to TRBJ2-7, with a weak D call TRBD2 (5 bases). The CDR3 has 14 amino acids. The germline V gene has CDR1 SGHTA and CDR2 FQGNSA. Trimming stripped 2 bases from V and 1 base from J, with 9 bases between. CDR3 bases: TGTGCCAGCAGCTTAATGAGGGAATCCTACGAGCAGTACTTC. The encoded protein is CASSLMRESYEQYF.

Only a few counts were recorded for this clonotype. V is TRBV20-1 and J is TRBJ2-5; D is perhaps TRBD2 (6 bases). The CDR3 runs 14 residues. Trimming took 3 bases from V and 4 from J, leaving 15 bases between them. Germline V CDR1 and CDR2: DFQATT, SNEGSKA (reference sequence). The CDR3, as DNA: TGCAGTGCTAGTTCTAGCGCCGAACGAGAGACCCAGTACTTC. Amino acids: CSASSSAERETQYF.

V usage is TRBV9 and J usage is TRBJ1-6; TRBD1 might be the D (5 bases). The CDR3 length is 17 residues. V lost 4 bases and J 7 bases, leaving 21 bases between the germline ends. Germline V gives CDR1 SGDLS, CDR2 YYNGEE. This chain's CDR3 is CASSQDPQGGNNSPLHF. The CDR3 coding sequence is TGTGCCAGCAGCCAAGATCCCCAGGGAGGAAACAATTCACCCCTCCACTTT. Full variable domain (missing parts from reference TRBV9 and TRBJ1-6): DSGVTQTPKHLITATGQRVTLRCSPRSGDLSVYWYQQSLDQGLQFLIQYYNGEERAKGNILERFSAQQFPDLHSELNLSSLELGDSALYFCASSQDPQGGNNSPLHFGNGTRLTVT.

The chain joins TRBV5-4 to TRBJ2-7; 9 bases are shared with TRBD1. The junction had 4 bases not matched to a gene; V was cut back by 0 bases and J by 0 bases. From germline, CDR1 is SGHNT and CDR2 YYREEE (reference sequence). The CDR3 loop spans 16 amino acids. The CDR3 nucleotides read TGTGCCAGCAGCTTGGGGGGACAGGGCTTCTCCTACGAGCAGTACTTC. Protein product: CASSLGGQGFSYEQYF.

This rearrangement joins TRBV3-1 to TRBJ1-1, with D possibly TRBD1 on 6 matching bases. CDR3 length: 11 amino acids. V lost 10 bases to trimming and J lost 6 bases, with 12 bases between them. The germline V gene has CDR1 LGHDT and CDR2 YNNKEL (reference sequence). CDR3 amino acids: CAIGGAAEAFF. The CDR3 nucleotides are TGTGCCATTGGGGGCGCGGCTGAAGCTTTCTTT.

The chain has TRBV6-6 and TRBJ1-1; unclear D gene. Germline V gene sequence: CDR1 MNHNY, CDR2 SVGAGI (reference sequence). Trimming cost V 8 bases and J 1 base, with 8 bases left between them. There are 12 residues in the CDR3. CDR3 DNA sequence: TGTGCCAGCTCCGGTCCGAACACTGAAGCTTTCTTT. Protein sequence: CASSGPNTEAFF.

This clonotype has only a few counts. The V call is TRBV11-2, the J call TRBJ2-2; the match to TRBD2 covers 9 bases. J was trimmed by 2 bases and V by 6 bases; bases with no gene match: 7. Germline CDR1 reads SGHAT; CDR2 reads FQNNGV. CDR3 size: 16 residues. This CDR3 is CASSSLTSGNTGELFF. The CDR3, as DNA: TGTGCCAGCAGTTCACTGACTAGCGGTAACACCGGGGAGCTGTTTTTT.

V gene TRBV6-5 combines with J gene TRBJ2-5; perhaps TRBD1 as D (5 bases). From germline, CDR1 is MNHEY and CDR2 SVGAGI. The CDR3 is 17 residues long. The ends were cut back, 4 bases at V and 5 bases at J, with 23 bases in the middle. The CDR3 reads CASSLTGATDLSETQYF. Here the CDR3 DNA reads TGTGCCAGCAGTTTAACCGGAGCGACAGACTTATCGGAGACCCAGTACTTC.

The rearrangement links TRBV11-2 to TRBJ2-5; 8 nucleotides align to TRBD2. Germline V gene sequence: CDR1 SGHAT, CDR2 FQNNGV. The length of the CDR3 is 16 residues. The J segment lost 2 bases and the V segment lost 5 bases, leaving 10 bases of the junction unmatched. The CDR3 here is CASSTPPPSGQETQYF. CDR3 bases: TGTGCCAGCAGCACCCCACCCCCTAGCGGGCAAGAGACCCAGTACTTC.

This clonotype was observed a few times. This chain joins TRBV12-3 or TRBV12-4 and TRBJ2-7; D call uncertain. This CDR3 comprises 13 residues. Trimming left V 6 bases short and J 6 bases short, with 15 bases between. The CDR3 sequence is CASSVIGRVEQYF. CDR3 DNA: TGTGCCAGCAGCGTTATTGGACGGGTCGAGCAGTACTTC.

In its sample, this clonotype was seen a few times. V and J are TRBV29-1 and TRBJ2-5, with 12 bases that match TRBD2. Losses at the gene ends were 3 bases for V and 6 bases for J; bases not matched to a gene: 2. Per germline, CDR1 SQVTM and CDR2 ANQGSEA. The length of the CDR3 is 13 residues. The CDR3 DNA sequence: TGCAGCGTTGATACTAGCGGGAGGAAGACCCAGTACTTC. Its protein is CSVDTSGRKTQYF.

This sequence joins TRBV5-4 and TRBJ1-4, with D uncertain. This CDR3 comprises 15 residues. Trimming shortened V by 4 bases and J by 6 bases, and 16 bases separated the two germline ends. CDR1 is SGHNT and CDR2 is YYREEE in the germline V gene (reference sequence). DNA of the CDR3: TGTGCCAGCAGCCCAGATCCCAGTTCCCATGAAAAACTGTTTTTT. This translates into CASSPDPSSHEKLFF. Full variable domain (outside the CDR3, taken from reference TRBV5-4 and TRBJ1-4): ETGVTQSPTHLIKTRGQQVTLRCSSQSGHNTVSWYQQALGQGPQFIFQYYREEENGRGNFPPRFSGLQFPNYSSELNVNALELDDSALYLCASSPDPSSHEKLFFGSGTQLSVL.

In the case of this clonotype: A much larger clone lies a single base off, so this may be a read error. The rearrangement links TRBV15 to TRBJ1-5, with TRBD1 matching 9 bases. The CDR3 length is 16 residues. Looked up from germline, CDR1 is LNHNV and CDR2 is YYDKDF (reference sequence). For the CDR3, the DNA is TGTGCCACCAGCAGAGGAAGGGGACAGGGCGGTCAGCCCCGGCATTTT. Translation gives CATSRGRGQGGQPRHF.

The J gene is TRBJ1-2, the V gene TRBV10-3, with D uncertain. Germline lookup yields CDR1 ENHRY and CDR2 SYGVKD. The ends were cut back, 2 bases at V and 5 bases at J, with 6 bases in the middle. The CDR3 runs 12 residues. The CDR3 DNA follows: TGTGCCATCAGTGAGGGCCAATATGGCTACACCTTC. It is translated as CAISEGQYGYTF.

J is TRBJ1-1 and V is TRBV20-1, with D tentatively TRBD1 (5 bases). The CDR3 length is 16 residues. Germline assignment: CDR1 DFQATT and CDR2 SNEGSKA (reference sequence). V dropped 6 bases and J dropped 5 bases, with 25 bases sitting between them. Here the CDR3 reads CSAGLGAGGWRTEAFF. In DNA, the CDR3 is TGCAGTGCGGGGCTCGGGGCTGGTGGGTGGAGGACTGAAGCTTTCTTT.

The CDR3 here is CASSGGRVDTGELFF. The CDR3 region has the DNA TGCGCCAGCAGCGGAGGGAGGGTAGACACCGGGGAGCTGTTTTTT. This rearrangement joins TRBV5-1 to TRBJ2-2; 7 bases map to TRBD2. The V segment lost 4 bases and the J segment 3 bases; nucleotides outside the gene matches: 6. This CDR3 region has 15 residues. CDR1 and CDR2 from the germline V gene are SGHRS and YFSETQ.

This clonotype was counted between two and nine times. A much larger clone differs from this one at a single base, so this may be a read error. The J gene is TRBJ1-1, the V gene TRBV10-3, with 7 positions matching TRBD1. The trim removed 6 bases at V and 4 bases at J, leaving 2 bases unmatched. The CDR3 covers 12 residues. Looked up from germline, CDR1 is ENHRY and CDR2 is SYGVKD. CDR3 region: CAIRTGSTEAFF. CDR3 bases: TGTGCCATCAGGACAGGGTCCACTGAAGCTTTCTTT.

The chain joins TRBV5-1 to TRBJ2-5; the D gene is possibly TRBD1 (5 bases). The ends were cut back, 5 bases at V and 1 base at J, with 15 bases in the middle. The CDR3 is made up of 15 amino acids. In germline, CDR1 is SGHRS, CDR2 YFSETQ. The CDR3 region has the DNA TGCGCCAGCAGACGACAGCCCCAGGGCCAAGAGACCCAGTACTTC. It is translated as CASRRQPQGQETQYF.

The V call is TRBV9, the J call TRBJ1-6; D unresolved. The CDR3 runs to 14 residues. Germline CDR1 is SGDLS and CDR2 is YYNGEE. V lost 0 bases and J lost 8, with 9 bases in between. In DNA form, the CDR3 reads TGTGCCAGCAGCGTAGGTACGCCCGATTCACCCCTCCACTTT. Its protein product is CASSVGTPDSPLHF. Filled out from reference TRBV9 and TRBJ1-6, the complete variable domain reads DSGVTQTPKHLITATGQRVTLRCSPRSGDLSVYWYQQSLDQGLQFLIQYYNGEERAKGNILERFSAQQFPDLHSELNLSSLELGDSALYFCASSVGTPDSPLHFGNGTRLTVT.

This clonotype has a handful of counts. The CDR3 region has the DNA TGTGCCAGCAGCCCCTACGGAGGGGGCGGGGAGCTGTTTTTT. As protein: CASSPYGGGGELFF. The chain couples TRBV7-2 to TRBJ2-2; the D call may be TRBD1 or TRBD2 (6 bases each). This CDR3 region has 14 residues. CDR1 and CDR2 (germline): SGHTA, FQGNSA. Between the trimmed V and J ends, which lost 5 bases and 7 bases, there was a span of 14 bases.

V is TRBV2 and J is TRBJ1-2, with 10 bases matching TRBD1. CDR1 and CDR2 (germline): SNHLY, FYNNEI. The CDR3 consists of 14 residues. J lost 8 bases, V lost 7 bases, and 10 bases had no gene match. CDR3 amino acids: CASTRQGAGNGYTF. The CDR3 region has the DNA TGTGCCAGCACCAGACAGGGGGCAGGGAACGGCTACACCTTC.